The 17 T cell receptor beta chains given below trace back to one sample, sequenced in a study of blood T cell repertoires in COVID-19. Sequencing used immunoSEQ multiplex PCR; TCRdb keeps in-frame clones, though not all of them. The profile shows roughly 110,000 clones, 75% to 85% of them singletons. The sequenced material came from peripheral blood. The receptors here all came from a man aged 80 or over with COVID-19, enrolled during active disease.

The chain combines TRBV9 with TRBJ2-5; D might be TRBD2 (6 bases). Trimming removed 0 bases from V and 4 bases from J, with 13 bases in between. This CDR3 region has 15 residues. Per germline, CDR1 SGDLS and CDR2 YYNGEE. The CDR3 sequence is CASSVGGVVGETQYF. The CDR3 coding sequence is TGTGCCAGCAGCGTAGGGGGGGTGGTAGGAGAGACCCAGTACTTC.

This clone was seen a single time. The chain uses TRBV15 and TRBJ1-4; the match to TRBD1 covers 11 bases. There are 17 residues in the CDR3. CDR1 is LNHNV and CDR2 is YYDKDF in the germline V gene (reference sequence). J gave up 8 bases and V 3 bases, and 11 bases lay outside the gene matches. The CDR3 region is CATSRTGTGGGREKLFF. In DNA, the CDR3 is TGTGCCACCAGCAGGACCGGGACAGGGGGGGGCCGGGAAAAACTGTTTTTT.

The rearrangement joins TRBV9 to TRBJ2-1; 8 nucleotides align to TRBD2. This CDR3 has 15 amino acids. The V gene end was trimmed by 3 bases and the J gene end by 2 bases; junction bases not matched to a gene: 4. From germline, CDR1 is SGDLS and CDR2 YYNGEE. The CDR3, as DNA: TGTGCCAGCAGCGAAGCGGGGGTGACCTACAATGAGCAGTTCTTC. Translated: CASSEAGVTYNEQFF.

CDR3 coding DNA: TGTGCCAGCAGCGCCGGGACAGGGGGCAGCTATGGCTACACCTTC. Amino acid sequence: CASSAGTGGSYGYTF. The J gene is TRBJ1-2, the V gene TRBV7-9; 12 bases match TRBD1. The CDR3 covers 15 residues. Trimming at V came to 5 bases and at J to 4 bases, leaving 5 bases not matched to a gene. Germline V gene sequence: CDR1 SEHNR, CDR2 FQNEAQ (reference sequence).

This clone was detected a few times. The genes are TRBV5-4 and TRBJ2-5; D ambiguous. Germline-derived CDR1 and CDR2 are SGHNT and YYREEE (reference sequence). The V end lost 3 bases, the J end lost 3 bases, and 9 bases lay between the germline ends. This CDR3 is built from 13 residues. The CDR3 protein is CASSSFAEETQYF. The CDR3 region has the DNA TGTGCCAGCAGCTCGTTCGCAGAAGAGACCCAGTACTTC.

The chain has TRBV4-3 and TRBJ2-5; 10 bases match TRBD2. The CDR3 has 17 residues. V was clipped by 4 bases and J by 4 bases; unmatched bases: 12. The V gene's germline CDR1 is LGHNA and CDR2 YSLEER. As DNA, the CDR3 is TGCGCCAGCAGCCTCAAGTCGAGGCTAGCGGGAGTAGAGACCCAGTACTTC. This sequence encodes CASSLKSRLAGVETQYF.

The rearrangement joins TRBV21-1 to TRBJ1-5. TRBV21-1 is noted as a pseudogene. This CDR3 has 16 amino acids. CDR3 sequence (DNA): TGTGCCAGCAGCAAACCAGAGGGTATAAGCAATCAGCCCCAGCATTTT. Translation gives CASSKPEGISNQPQHF.

V usage is TRBV28 and J usage is TRBJ1-2; D ambiguous. Germline V lookup: CDR1 MDHEN, CDR2 SYDVKM. This CDR3 has 12 residues. V lost 5 bases, J lost 3 bases, and 7 bases lay in between. DNA of the CDR3: TGTGCCAGCAGTGTCAATGACTATGGCTACACCTTC. This translates into CASSVNDYGYTF.

V and J are TRBV6-1 and TRBJ2-5; the D is unclear. This CDR3 is built from 13 residues. The germline CDR1 and CDR2 sequences are MNHNS and SASEGT. V lost 5 bases, J lost 1 base, and 8 bases lay in between. This CDR3 is CASSSPIQETQYF. The CDR3 DNA reads as TGTGCCAGCAGTTCTCCTATCCAAGAGACCCAGTACTTC.

The chain joins TRBV15 to TRBJ1-5, with TRBD1 matching over 10 bases. The CDR3 sequence is 17 residues long. V shed 4 bases, J shed 6 bases, and the junction held 12 bases outside the gene matches. Germline V gene sequence: CDR1 LNHNV, CDR2 YYDKDF (reference sequence). The CDR3 loop reads CATSTNPRDRGAQPQHF. The CDR3 nucleotides are TGTGCCACCAGCACCAACCCTCGGGACAGGGGTGCTCAGCCCCAGCATTTT.

In this sample, this clone turned up a few times. The J gene is TRBJ2-5, the V gene TRBV10-3; weak D call: TRBD2 (6 bases). The CDR3 spans 13 residues. V lost 5 bases to trimming and J lost 1 base, with 8 bases between them. Per the germline V gene, CDR1 is ENHRY and CDR2 is SYGVKD. The CDR3 nucleotides read TGTGCCATCAGTCGGGACTCCCAAGAGACCCAGTACTTC. This gives the protein CAISRDSQETQYF.

This clone was observed a few times. This chain links TRBV7-2 with TRBJ2-1; 7 positions match TRBD2. CDR3 length: 17 residues. Per germline, CDR1 SGHTA and CDR2 FQGNSA. V lost 5 bases and J lost 1; bases outside the gene matches: 11. CDR3: CASSPLPAGTSYNEQFF. The CDR3 bases are TGTGCCAGCAGCCCACTTCCAGCGGGAACATCCTACAATGAGCAGTTCTTC. Complete variable domain (other parts from reference TRBV7-2 and TRBJ2-1): GAGVSQSPSNKVTEKGKDVELRCDPISGHTALYWYRQSLGQGLEFLIYFQGNSAPDKSGLPSDRFSAERTGGSVSTLTIQRTQQEDSAVYLCASSPLPAGTSYNEQFFGPGTRLTVL.

The chain employs TRBV7-3 and TRBJ2-1; D not resolved. The V end lost 1 base, the J end lost 8 bases, and 6 bases lay between the germline ends. The length of the CDR3 is 12 residues. Germline assignment: CDR1 SGHTA and CDR2 FQGTGA. The CDR3 loop reads CASSLSVDEQFF. CDR3 DNA sequence: TGTGCCAGCAGCTTAAGCGTTGATGAGCAGTTCTTC.

The chain recombines TRBV7-2 with TRBJ1-1; the match to TRBD1 covers 7 bases. Losses at the gene ends were 5 bases for V and 3 bases for J; bases not matched to a gene: 6. The germline CDR1 and CDR2 sequences are SGHTA and FQGNSA. The CDR3 sequence is 14 residues long. This CDR3 reads CASSPGGADTEAFF. The CDR3 nucleotides read TGTGCCAGCAGCCCAGGGGGAGCTGACACTGAAGCTTTCTTT.

This clone was observed a handful of times. This rearrangement joins TRBV28 to TRBJ1-2, with D uncertain. The CDR3 contains 13 residues. Germline CDR1 and CDR2: MDHEN and SYDVKM. Trimming pared 5 bases from V and 3 bases from J, leaving 10 bases between. The CDR3 coding sequence is TGTGCCAGCAGTGCAACGGTGGACTATGGCTACACCTTC. It codes for CASSATVDYGYTF.

The V call is TRBV28, the J call TRBJ2-7; a weak D match, TRBD2 (6 bases). CDR1 and CDR2 (germline): MDHEN, SYDVKM. Trimming shortened V by 3 bases and J by 2 bases, and 14 bases separated the two germline ends. The CDR3 is 15 residues long. DNA for the CDR3: TGTGCCAGCAGTTTCGCGGGGTCCGTTCCCTACGAGCAGTACTTC. Translating it yields CASSFAGSVPYEQYF.

The chain is built from TRBV3-1 (or the pseudogene TRBV3-2) and TRBJ2-7; D not certain. V was trimmed by 0 bases and J by 0 bases, leaving 6 bases between them. From germline, CDR1 is LGHDT and CDR2 YNNKEL (reference sequence). CDR3 size: 14 residues. CDR3 sequence: CASSQDISSYEQYF. Here the CDR3 DNA reads TGTGCCAGCAGCCAAGATATATCCTCCTACGAGCAGTACTTC.